This TCR beta chain was captured by sequencing in a study of CD8 T cells in ankylosing spondylitis. TCRdb processed the 5' RACE reads anew with MiXCR; each CDR3 protein has one entry. The sample includes about 700,000 distinct CDR3 sequences, about 20% seen only once; the top ten take under 20%. CDR3 length: 13 amino acids. Trimming stripped 5 bases from V and 5 bases from J, with 9 bases between. Study-wide points: There was reportedly significant enrichment of clones that were disease-linked in matched ankylosing spondylitis synovial fluid. It appeared that ankylosing spondylitis blood was characterized by a TCR beta motif of about eight highly homologous variants.

This clonotype has only a few counts. Its antigen is as yet unknown. The receptor's source is a male donor with ankylosing spondylitis. The chain is built from TRBV12-3 or TRBV12-4 and TRBJ1-4; tentatively, D is TRBD1 (5 bases). Sequencing was done on a sample of blood, either unsorted or a sorted T cell fraction (not recorded which). The CDR3 coding sequence is TGTGCCAGCAGTCCGCGGGACAATGAAAAACTGTTTTTT. It is translated as CASSPRDNEKLFF.